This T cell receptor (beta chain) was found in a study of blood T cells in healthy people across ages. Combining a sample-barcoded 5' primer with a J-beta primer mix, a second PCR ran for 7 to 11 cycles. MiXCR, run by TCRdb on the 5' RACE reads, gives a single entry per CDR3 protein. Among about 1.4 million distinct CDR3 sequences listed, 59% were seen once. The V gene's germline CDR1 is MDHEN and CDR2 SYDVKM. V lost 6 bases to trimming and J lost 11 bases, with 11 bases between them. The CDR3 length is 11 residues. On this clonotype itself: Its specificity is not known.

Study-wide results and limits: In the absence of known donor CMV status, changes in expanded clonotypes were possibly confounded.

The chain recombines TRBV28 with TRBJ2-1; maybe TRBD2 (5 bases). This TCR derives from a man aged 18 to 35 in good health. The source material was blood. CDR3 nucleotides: TGTGCCAGCAGGTATCGGGATAAGCAGTTCTTC. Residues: CASRYRDKQFF.